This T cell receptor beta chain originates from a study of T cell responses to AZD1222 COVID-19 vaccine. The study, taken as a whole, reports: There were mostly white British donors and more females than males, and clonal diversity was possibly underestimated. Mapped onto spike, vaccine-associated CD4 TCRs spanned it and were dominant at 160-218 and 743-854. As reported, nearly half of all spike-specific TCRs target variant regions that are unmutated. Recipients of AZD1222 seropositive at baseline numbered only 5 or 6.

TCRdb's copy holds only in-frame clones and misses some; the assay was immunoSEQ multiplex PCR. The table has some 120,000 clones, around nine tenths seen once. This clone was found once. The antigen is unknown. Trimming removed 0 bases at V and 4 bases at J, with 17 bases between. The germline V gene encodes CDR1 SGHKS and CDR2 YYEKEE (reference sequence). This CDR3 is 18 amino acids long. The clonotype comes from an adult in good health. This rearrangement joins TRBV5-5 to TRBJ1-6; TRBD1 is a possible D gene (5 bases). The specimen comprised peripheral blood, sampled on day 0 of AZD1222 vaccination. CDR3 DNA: TGTGCCAGCAGCTTGGGGCCGGGACGGAGCGGTTATAATTCACCCCTCCACTTT. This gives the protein CASSLGPGRSGYNSPLHF.